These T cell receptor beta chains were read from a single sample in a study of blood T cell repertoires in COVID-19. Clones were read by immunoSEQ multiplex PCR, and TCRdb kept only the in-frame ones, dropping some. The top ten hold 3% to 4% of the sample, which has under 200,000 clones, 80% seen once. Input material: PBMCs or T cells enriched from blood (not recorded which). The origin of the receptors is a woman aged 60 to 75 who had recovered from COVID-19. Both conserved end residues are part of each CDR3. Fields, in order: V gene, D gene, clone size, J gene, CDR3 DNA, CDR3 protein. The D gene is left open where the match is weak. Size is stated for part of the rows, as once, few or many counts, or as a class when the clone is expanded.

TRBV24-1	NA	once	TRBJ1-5	TGTGCCACCAGCCCCGGTCATAATCAGCCCCAGCATTTT	CATSPGHNQPQHF
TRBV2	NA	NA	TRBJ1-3	TGTGCCATACACGAGGGACTCTCCTCTGGAAACACCATATATTTT	CAIHEGLSSGNTIYF
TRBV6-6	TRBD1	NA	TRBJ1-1	TGTGCCAGCAGACCCGGACAGGGAGGCGTCCCTGAAGCTTTCTTT	CASRPGQGGVPEAFF
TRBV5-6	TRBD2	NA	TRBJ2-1	TGTGCCAGCAGCACTCCCGGGACTAGTAAAGATGAGCAGTTCTTC	CASSTPGTSKDEQFF
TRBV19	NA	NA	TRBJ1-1	TGTGCCAGTAGTATGGGCACCACTGAAGCTTTCTTT	CASSMGTTEAFF
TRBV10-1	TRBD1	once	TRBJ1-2	TGCGCCAGCCCCGGTCGCGCGGGACAGAGAGTCCCTGGACCCCTATGCTACACCTTC	CASPGRAGQRVPGPLCYTF
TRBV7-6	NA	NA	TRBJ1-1	TGTGCCAGCAGCCCTCTTTTGAACACTGAAGCTTTCTTT	CASSPLLNTEAFF
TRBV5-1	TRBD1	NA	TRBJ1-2	TGCGCCAGCGGGACAGGGACACTAGATGGCTACACCTTC	CASGTGTLDGYTF
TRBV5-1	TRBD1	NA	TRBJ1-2	TGCGCCAGCGGAGACAGGGGATCAAACTATGGCTACACCTTC	CASGDRGSNYGYTF
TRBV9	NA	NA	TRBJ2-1	TGTGCCAGCAGCACGGGCAATGAGCAGTTCTTC	CASSTGNEQFF
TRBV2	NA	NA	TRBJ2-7	TGTGCCAGCAGCCAAGACAGTCTCTCCTCATACGAGCAGTACTTC	CASSQDSLSSYEQYF
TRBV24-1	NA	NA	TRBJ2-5	TGTGCCACCAGTGATTCAAGAGGTATAGAGACCCAGTACTTC	CATSDSRGIETQYF